The T cell receptor (beta chain) described here comes from a study of PD-1 blockade in classical Hodgkin lymphoma. Findings and caveats of the study: TCR diversity at baseline was reported to be reduced in newly diagnosed patients relative to healthy donors. CD4+ TCR diversity, unlike CD8+, rose significantly by C4D1.

Time point: cycle 4 day 1 (C4D1), after less than 7 weeks of nivolumab. No patient escaped relapse after autologous stem cell transplantation, and brentuximab vedotin exposure varied. Of note for this clone: Its target is not known.

The table came from immunoSEQ multiplex PCR; TCRdb's copy has only in-frame clones and leaves some out. The sample lists 50,000 to 65,000 clones; 87% were seen once. The material was peripheral blood mononuclear cells (PBMCs), obtained before the fourth cycle of nivolumab. The TCR comes from a human donor with classical Hodgkin lymphoma.

The CDR3 DNA sequence: TGTGCCAGCAGTGAAGTGGCAGTCAGCCGCGGGACTGGGGCCAACGTCCTGACTTTC. It codes for CASSEVAVSRGTGANVLTF. The chain recombines TRBV6-1 with TRBJ2-6, with D possibly TRBD2 on 6 matching bases. Germline loops: CDR1 MNHNS, CDR2 SASEGT. CDR3 length: 19 residues. Trimming took 1 base from V and 2 from J, leaving 18 bases between them.